This T cell receptor beta chain came from a study of human T cells and chemical hapten exposure. Study-level background: DPC at 0.01% went onto the upper back in patch tests, read at 6 days.

MiXCR, run by TCRdb on the RACE reads, gives a single entry per CDR3 protein. The sample shows just under 350,000 distinct CDR3 sequences, roughly 6.9% of them seen only once. The germline CDR1 and CDR2 sequences are DFQATT and SNEGSKA (reference sequence). This CDR3 comprises 12 residues. V was cut by 3 bases and J by 3 bases, with 9 bases left in between. Regarding time point: patch test 1, 2 weeks after DPC sensitization. Sample treatment: therapeutic diphenylcyclopropenone sensitization with weekly scalp DPC. Sequences were derived from whole blood, sampled in connection with sensitization to the hapten diphenylcyclopropenone (DPC). The chain is built from TRBV20-1 and TRBJ2-7; D might be TRBD1 (5 bases). This receptor was obtained from a young woman with alopecia areata. Some clones in this sample may be carry-over from other donors' samples. CDR3 in amino acids: CSASGAFYEQYF. The CDR3 region has the DNA TGCAGTGCTAGTGGGGCTTTCTACGAGCAGTACTTC.